The entry below gives a single T cell receptor beta chain sequence along with its context. Trimming pared 3 bases from V and 0 bases from J, leaving 12 bases between. CDR1 GTSNPN and CDR2 SVGIG come from the germline V gene (reference sequence). The CDR3 consists of 14 residues. Produced via immunoSEQ multiplex PCR; TCRdb's table is partial and in-frame only. Of under 600,000 clones listed, roughly 98% are singletons. These data are taken from a study of shared clonotypes between healthy human individuals. CD45RO-negative, CCR7-positively selected cells formed the naive CD8 fraction, excluding terminally differentiated effector memory CD45RA+ cells. The donors, healthy adults who were HIV-negative, had experienced no recent acute infections or vaccinations.

The source of this sequence is a man aged 30-40 years in good health. This rearrangement joins TRBV30 to TRBJ2-7, with D tentatively TRBD2 (5 bases). Sequenced input: naive CD8+ T cells sorted from blood. The DNA of the CDR3 is TGTGCCTGGAGGGGAAGCGGATACTCCTACGAGCAGTACTTC. This translates into CAWRGSGYSYEQYF.